Described below is a single TCR beta chain sequence and its context. Clones were sequenced by immunoSEQ multiplex PCR, and TCRdb holds only the in-frame ones, with some missing. This table holds under 150,000 clones, about 89% found once. The data originate from a study of T cell responses to AZD1222 COVID-19 vaccine. Germline V gene lookup returns CDR1 SNHLY and CDR2 FYNNEI. The CDR3 has 16 amino acids. Trimming cost V 6 bases and J 1 base, with 16 bases left between them. The chain employs TRBV2 and TRBJ1-5, with TRBD1 as a possible D gene (6 bases). This specimen was peripheral blood, taken 28 days after the second AZD1222 dose. This receptor was identified in an adult who received the AZD1222 COVID-19 vaccine. CDR3: CASRQGFTGSNQPQHF. The CDR3 nucleotides read TGTGCCAGCAGACAGGGTTTTACGGGAAGCAATCAGCCCCAGCATTTT.